The clone carrying this TCR beta chain was recorded many times. Its antigen is as yet unknown. This entry comes from a study of regulatory T cells in long-lasting Graves disease. Study-wide context: The study counted Graves' disease as persistent given over 5 years of antithyroid drugs and positive TSH receptor antibodies. General study points: TCR diversity was lower in persistent Graves' patients than in newly diagnosed ones. Under persistent disease, TRBV28, TRBJ1-2 and TRBJ2-5 were used preferentially.

The time point denotes: persistent/refractory GD, antithyroid drugs over 5 years with positive TRAb. PBMC-extracted RNA yielded the TCR library. Graves' disease was diagnosed by American Thyroid Association guidelines. Arm-PCR of CDR3 regions and iRepertoire HTBI primers were used to build TCR beta libraries. TCRdb re-analysed the multiplex PCR reads in MiXCR, keeping a single row per CDR3 protein. The sample lists a few hundred thousand distinct CDR3 sequences, approximately 25% occurring once. The CDR3 is 15 residues long. V dropped 6 bases and J dropped 5 bases, with 16 bases sitting between them. The receptor was derived from a middle-aged woman with Graves disease. This chain joins TRBV12-3 or TRBV12-4 and TRBJ1-4; D possibly corresponds to TRBD1 (6 bases). The sample consisted of peripheral blood mononuclear cells (PBMCs), taken when the disease was refractory, from a patient treated with antithyroid drugs. The CDR3: CASSPPRRGNEKLFF. The CDR3 bases are TGTGCCAGCAGCCCCCCTCGGAGGGGGAATGAAAAACTGTTTTTT.